Included here is one TCR beta chain sequence, with context. These data come from a study of blood T cell repertoires in COVID-19. At the level of the study: PBMCs, B-cell-depleted T cells, or T cells were the source of the cDNA or gDNA that made up the material.

Germline lookup yields CDR1 MNHNS and CDR2 SASEGT. CDR3 size: 15 residues. V was clipped by 0 bases and J by 4 bases; unmatched bases: 5. In the original processing: Researchers report that nucleated cell counts were estimated from reference gene primer amplification. Repertoires were generated with immunoSEQ multiplex PCR, while TCRdb's copy carries only in-frame clones and drops some. The V and J calls and the clone size are those of that table, but D and trimming were determined from the DNA. This sample yields about 210,000 clones, of which 80% are seen a single time; 10% to 15% belongs to the top ten.

The V gene is TRBV6-1, the J gene TRBJ1-2; 7 bases align to TRBD1. This clonotype was sampled from a human donor in a cohort sampled during active COVID-19. The sequencing sample was made of peripheral blood. The CDR3: CASSEARGRVYGYTF. DNA of the CDR3: TGTGCCAGCAGTGAAGCGAGGGGGCGCGTCTATGGCTACACCTTC.